A selection of T cell receptor beta chains follows, all from one sample in a study of blood T cells in healthy people across ages. TCRdb re-analysed the 5' RACE reads in MiXCR, keeping a single row per CDR3 protein. The repertoire holds roughly 410,000 distinct CDR3 sequences, with 45% to 65% as singletons. Sequencing was carried out using blood. These receptors all come from a man between 60 and 70 years old in good health. Both conserved end residues are part of each CDR3. D genes are given only for firm matches. Expanded clones are given a class, and other clones once, few, many or no size at all.

V: TRBV9
D: -
J: TRBJ2-1
size: -
DNA: TGTGCCAGCAGCGTAGGTAGTGAAAGGGAGCAGTTCTTC
CDR3: CASSVGSEREQFF

V: TRBV25-1
D: TRBD1
J: TRBJ1-4
size: few
DNA: TGTGCCAGCAGAGCCGGGACAGGGACGAATGAAAAACTGTTTTTT
CDR3: CASRAGTGTNEKLFF

V: TRBV29-1
D: -
J: TRBJ1-2
size: few
DNA: TGCAGCGTCGCGGGACTAAGACATGGCTACACCTTC
CDR3: CSVAGLRHGYTF

V: TRBV10-3
D: TRBD1
J: TRBJ2-1
size: -
DNA: TGTGCCATCAGTGATATACAGGGGGCCGATGAGCAGTTCTTC
CDR3: CAISDIQGADEQFF

V: TRBV4-2
D: TRBD2
J: TRBJ2-5
size: -
DNA: TGTGCCAGCAGCCCAGGGATTAGCGGGGCTACTCAAGAGACCCAGTACTTC
CDR3: CASSPGISGATQETQYF

V: TRBV29-1
D: -
J: TRBJ2-1
size: many
DNA: TGCAGCGTCGCCTACAATGAGCAGTTCTTC
CDR3: CSVAYNEQFF

V: TRBV21-1
D: -
J: TRBJ1-2
size: -
DNA: TGCCTAAGGACAGTTTATGGCTACACCTTC
CDR3: CLRTVYGYTF

V: TRBV7-2
D: -
J: TRBJ2-1
size: -
DNA: TGTGCCAGCAGCTTAGTTAGGGACCGCAATGAGCAGTTCTTC
CDR3: CASSLVRDRNEQFF

V: TRBV2
D: TRBD2
J: TRBJ2-1
size: -
DNA: TGTGCCAGCACTACTAGCGGGGGTTACAATGAGCAGTTCTTC
CDR3: CASTTSGGYNEQFF

V: TRBV27
D: -
J: TRBJ1-2
size: -
DNA: TGTGCCAGCAGTTCCGGACGGCCGCTTAACTATGGCTACACCTTC
CDR3: CASSSGRPLNYGYTF

V: TRBV5-6
D: -
J: TRBJ2-7
size: -
DNA: TGTGCCAGCAGCGGACAGAGATACGAGCAGTACTTC
CDR3: CASSGQRYEQYF

V: TRBV4-2
D: -
J: TRBJ2-7
size: many
DNA: TGTGCCAGCAGCCAAGATGAAAATCGCGAGCAGTACTTC
CDR3: CASSQDENREQYF

V: TRBV5-4
D: TRBD1
J: TRBJ2-3
size: -
DNA: TGTGCCAGCAGCTTGTTTACAGGGGGGACAGATACGCAGTATTTT
CDR3: CASSLFTGGTDTQYF

V: TRBV28
D: -
J: TRBJ2-3
size: few
DNA: TGTGCCAGCAGTTCCCGGGACTCTCCTGCGGATACGCAGTATTTT
CDR3: CASSSRDSPADTQYF